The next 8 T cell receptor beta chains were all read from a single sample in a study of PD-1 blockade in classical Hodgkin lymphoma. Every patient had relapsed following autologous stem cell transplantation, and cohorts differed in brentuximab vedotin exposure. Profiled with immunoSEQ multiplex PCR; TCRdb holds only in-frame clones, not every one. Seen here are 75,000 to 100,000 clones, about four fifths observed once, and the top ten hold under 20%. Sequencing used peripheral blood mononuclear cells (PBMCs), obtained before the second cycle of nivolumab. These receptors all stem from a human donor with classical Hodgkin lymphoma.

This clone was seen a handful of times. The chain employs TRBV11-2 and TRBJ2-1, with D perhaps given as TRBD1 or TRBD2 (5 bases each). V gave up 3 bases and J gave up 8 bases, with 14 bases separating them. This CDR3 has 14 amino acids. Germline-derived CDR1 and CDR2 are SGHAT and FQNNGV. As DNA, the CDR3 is TGTGCCAGCAGCTTTAGCAGCGGCAGGGATGAGCAGTTCTTC. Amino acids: CASSFSSGRDEQFF.

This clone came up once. Here the CDR3 reads CACYRGTSGYNEQFF. CDR3 coding DNA: TGTGCCTGCTACCGGGGGACTAGCGGATACAATGAGCAGTTCTTC. The chain recombines TRBV30 with TRBJ2-1, with 11 nucleotides matching TRBD2. The CDR3 covers 15 residues. After removal of 6 bases from V and 4 bases from J, the junction contained 8 bases not matched to a gene. CDR1 and CDR2 from the germline V gene are GTSNPN and SVGIG (reference sequence).

DNA for the CDR3: TGTGCCAGCAGCGTAGGACTAGCGGGAAGTTTGGGAGAGACCCAGTACTTC. This codes for CASSVGLAGSLGETQYF. This rearrangement joins TRBV9 to TRBJ2-5; 11 nucleotides align to TRBD2. Germline trimming cut 0 bases from V and 4 bases from J; bases unmatched to any gene: 8. The germline V gene encodes CDR1 SGDLS and CDR2 YYNGEE. The CDR3 contains 17 residues. Full variable domain (outside the CDR3, taken from reference TRBV9 and TRBJ2-5): DSGVTQTPKHLITATGQRVTLRCSPRSGDLSVYWYQQSLDQGLQFLIQYYNGEERAKGNILERFSAQQFPDLHSELNLSSLELGDSALYFCASSVGLAGSLGETQYFGPGTRLLVL.

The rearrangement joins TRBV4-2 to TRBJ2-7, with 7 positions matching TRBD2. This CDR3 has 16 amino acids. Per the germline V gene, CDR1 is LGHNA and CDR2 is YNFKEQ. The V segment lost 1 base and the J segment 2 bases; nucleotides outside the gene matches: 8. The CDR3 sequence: CASSQGVGLAAYEQYF. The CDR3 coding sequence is TGTGCCAGCAGCCAAGGGGTGGGTCTAGCGGCCTACGAGCAGTACTTC.

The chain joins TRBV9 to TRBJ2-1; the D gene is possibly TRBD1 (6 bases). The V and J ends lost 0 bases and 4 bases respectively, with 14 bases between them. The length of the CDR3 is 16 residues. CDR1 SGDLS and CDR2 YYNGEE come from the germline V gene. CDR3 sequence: CASSVGWLGAYNEQFF. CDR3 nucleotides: TGTGCCAGCAGCGTAGGATGGTTGGGGGCATACAATGAGCAGTTCTTC.

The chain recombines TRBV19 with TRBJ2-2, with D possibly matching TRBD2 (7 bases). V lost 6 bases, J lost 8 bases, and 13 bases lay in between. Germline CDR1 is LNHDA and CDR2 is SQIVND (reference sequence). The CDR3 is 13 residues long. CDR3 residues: CASRFSGTGELFF. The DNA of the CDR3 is TGTGCCAGTAGGTTCAGCGGGACAGGGGAGCTGTTTTTT.

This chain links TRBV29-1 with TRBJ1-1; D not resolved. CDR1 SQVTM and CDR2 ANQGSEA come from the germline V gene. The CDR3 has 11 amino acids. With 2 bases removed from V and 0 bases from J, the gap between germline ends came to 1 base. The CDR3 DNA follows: TGCAGCGTTGAACTGAACACTGAAGCTTTCTTT. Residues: CSVELNTEAFF.

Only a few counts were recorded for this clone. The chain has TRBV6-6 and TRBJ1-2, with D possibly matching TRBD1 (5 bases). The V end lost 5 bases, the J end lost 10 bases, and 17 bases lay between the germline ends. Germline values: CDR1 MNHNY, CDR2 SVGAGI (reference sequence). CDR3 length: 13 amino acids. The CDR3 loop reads CASSPVRAGLYTF. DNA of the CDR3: TGTGCCAGCAGTCCGGTGAGAGCAGGGCTCTACACCTTC.